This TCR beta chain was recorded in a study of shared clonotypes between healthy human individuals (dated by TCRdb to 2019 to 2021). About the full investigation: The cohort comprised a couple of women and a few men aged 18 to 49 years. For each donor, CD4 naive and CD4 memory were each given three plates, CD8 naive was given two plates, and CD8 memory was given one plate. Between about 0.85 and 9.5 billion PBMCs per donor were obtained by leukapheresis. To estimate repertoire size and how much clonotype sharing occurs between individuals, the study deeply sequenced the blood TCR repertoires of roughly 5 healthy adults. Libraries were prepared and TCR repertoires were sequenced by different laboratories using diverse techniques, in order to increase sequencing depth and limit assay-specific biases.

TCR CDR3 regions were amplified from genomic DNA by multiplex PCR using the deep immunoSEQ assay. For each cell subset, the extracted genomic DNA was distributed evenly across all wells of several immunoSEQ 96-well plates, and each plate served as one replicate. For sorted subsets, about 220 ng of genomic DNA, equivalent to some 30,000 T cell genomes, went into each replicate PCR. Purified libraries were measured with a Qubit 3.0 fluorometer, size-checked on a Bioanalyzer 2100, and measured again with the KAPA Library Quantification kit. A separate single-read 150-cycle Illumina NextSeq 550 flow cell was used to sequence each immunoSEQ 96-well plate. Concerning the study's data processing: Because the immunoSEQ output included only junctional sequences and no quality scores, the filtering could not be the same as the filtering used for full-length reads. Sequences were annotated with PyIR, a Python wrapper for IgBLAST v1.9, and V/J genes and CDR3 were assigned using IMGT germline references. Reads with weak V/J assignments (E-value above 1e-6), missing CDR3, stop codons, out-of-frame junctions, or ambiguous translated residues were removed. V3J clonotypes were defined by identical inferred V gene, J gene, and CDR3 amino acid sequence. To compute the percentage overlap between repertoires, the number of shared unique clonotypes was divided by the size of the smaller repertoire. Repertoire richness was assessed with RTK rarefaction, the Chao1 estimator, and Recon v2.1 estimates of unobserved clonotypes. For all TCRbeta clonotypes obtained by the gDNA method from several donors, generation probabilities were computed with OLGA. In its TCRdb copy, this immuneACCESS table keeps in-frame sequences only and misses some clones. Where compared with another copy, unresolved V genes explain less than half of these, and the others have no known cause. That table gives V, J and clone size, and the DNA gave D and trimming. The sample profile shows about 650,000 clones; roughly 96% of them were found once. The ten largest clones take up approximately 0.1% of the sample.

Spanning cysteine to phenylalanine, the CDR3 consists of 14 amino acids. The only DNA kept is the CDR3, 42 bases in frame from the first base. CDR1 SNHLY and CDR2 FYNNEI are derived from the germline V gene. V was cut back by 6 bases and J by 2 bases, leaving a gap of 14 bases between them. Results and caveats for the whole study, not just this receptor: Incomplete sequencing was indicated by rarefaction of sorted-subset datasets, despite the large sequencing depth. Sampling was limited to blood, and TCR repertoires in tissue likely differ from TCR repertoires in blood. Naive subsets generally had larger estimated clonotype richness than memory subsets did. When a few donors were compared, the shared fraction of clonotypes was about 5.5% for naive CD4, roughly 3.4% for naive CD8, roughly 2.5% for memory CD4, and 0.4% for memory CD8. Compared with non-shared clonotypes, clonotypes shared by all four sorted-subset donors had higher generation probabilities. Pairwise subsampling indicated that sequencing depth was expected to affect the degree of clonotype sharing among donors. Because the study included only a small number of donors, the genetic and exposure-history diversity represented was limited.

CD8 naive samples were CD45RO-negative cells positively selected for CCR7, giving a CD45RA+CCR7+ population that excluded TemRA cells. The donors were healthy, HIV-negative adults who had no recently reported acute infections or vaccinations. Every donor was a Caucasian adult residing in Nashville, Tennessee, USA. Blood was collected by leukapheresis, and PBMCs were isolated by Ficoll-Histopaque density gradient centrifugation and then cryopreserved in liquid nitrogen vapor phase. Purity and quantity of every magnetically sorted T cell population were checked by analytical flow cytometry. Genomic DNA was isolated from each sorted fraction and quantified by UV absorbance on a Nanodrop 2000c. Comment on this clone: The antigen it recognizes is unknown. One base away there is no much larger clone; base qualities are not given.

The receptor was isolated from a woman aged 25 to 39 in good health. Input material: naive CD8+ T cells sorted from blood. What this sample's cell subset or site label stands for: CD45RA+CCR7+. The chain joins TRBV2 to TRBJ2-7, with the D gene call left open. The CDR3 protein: CASRSKTATYEQYF. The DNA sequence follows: TGTGCCAGCAGATCGAAGACGGCTACCTACGAGCAGTACTTC. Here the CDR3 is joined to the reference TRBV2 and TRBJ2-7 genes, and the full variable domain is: EPEVTQTPSHQVTQMGQEVILRCVPISNHLYFYWYRQILGQKVEFLVSFYNNEISEKSEIFDDQFSVERPDGSNFTLKIRSTKLEDSAMYFCASRSKTATYEQYFGPGTRLTVT.